This T cell receptor beta chain was sequenced during a study of vaccination and CD4 T cells after COVID-19. Overall study: The convalescents were made up of six males and four females, two of whom were Hispanic.

About this clonotype itself: Antigen specificity is unknown.

The length of the CDR3 is 13 residues. V was trimmed by 2 bases and J by 6 bases, leaving 9 bases between them. CDR1 is MNHEY and CDR2 is SVGAGI in the germline V gene. The treatment was: roughly 10-day PBMC culture with coronavirus spike peptide pools or control peptides (ViraFEST assay). Gathered ahead of the COVID-19 pandemic (2011-2018) were the CD4+ T cells of the unexposed donor. Sequencing of cultured CD4+ T cell DNA used the Oncomine TCR Beta short-read assay. Using the QIAamp micro DNA kit, genomic DNA was extracted from the CD4+ T cells that had been cultured. MiXCR, applied by TCRdb to the PCR reads, yields one record per CDR3 protein. The data show 7,500 to 10,000 distinct CDR3 sequences, about a third seen once.

This clonotype was obtained from a human donor in good health. Sequenced: CD4+ T cells from blood, cultured in vitro. This chain connects TRBV6-5 to TRBJ2-3; TRBD1 or TRBD2 may be the D gene (5 bases each). The CDR3 is CASSYGGWDTQYF. CDR3 sequence (DNA): TGTGCCAGCAGTTACGGGGGTTGGGATACGCAGTATTTT.